These 32 T cell receptor beta chains came from one sample sequenced in a study of blood T cells in healthy people across ages. A second roughly 6 to 12 cycle PCR used barcoded and J-beta primers. TCRdb re-called the 5' RACE reads through MiXCR, storing one row per CDR3 protein. The sample includes about 1.6 million distinct CDR3 sequences, about 35% seen only once; the top ten take approximately 10%. The sample taken for sequencing was blood. The receptors derive from a woman in her 30s in good health.

This clonotype was seen many times. The CDR3 DNA is TGCGCCAGCAGCCCTAATACAGTCCCCTACGAGCAGTACTTC. It specifies CASSPNTVPYEQYF. V usage is TRBV5-1 and J usage is TRBJ2-7, with D unresolved. The CDR3 sequence is 14 residues long. Trimming cost V 4 bases and J 2 bases, with 13 bases left between them. CDR1 and CDR2 from the germline V gene are SGHRS and YFSETQ. Full variable domain (missing parts from reference TRBV5-1 and TRBJ2-7): KAGVTQTPRYLIKTRGQQVTLSCSPISGHRSVSWYQQTPGQGLQFLFEYFSETQRNKGNFPGRFSGRQFSNSRSEMNVSTLELGDSALYLCASSPNTVPYEQYFGPGTRLTVT.

V and J are TRBV28 and TRBJ2-1, with 10 nucleotides matching TRBD2. CDR1 and CDR2 from the germline V gene are MDHEN and SYDVKM. V lost 6 bases and J lost 0; bases outside the gene matches: 20. CDR3 size: 21 residues. CDR3 amino acids: CASSLPSGSGRSRSSYNEQFF. CDR3 DNA sequence: TGTGCCAGCAGCCTCCCGTCTGGTAGCGGGAGGTCAAGGAGCTCCTACAATGAGCAGTTCTTC.

V and J are TRBV28 and TRBJ1-6; the match to TRBD1 covers 7 bases. Germline-derived CDR1 and CDR2 are MDHEN and SYDVKM. This CDR3 spans 13 amino acids. The ends lost 2 bases at V and 13 bases at J; junction bases unmatched: 5. DNA of the CDR3: TGTGCCAGCAGTTTAGAGGGGGCCGGGCCCCTCCACTTT. As protein: CASSLEGAGPLHF.

The rearrangement joins TRBV2 to TRBJ1-5; D remains ambiguous. Germline assignment: CDR1 SNHLY and CDR2 FYNNEI. The ends were cut back, 8 bases at V and 4 bases at J, with 15 bases in the middle. The CDR3 extends over 14 amino acids. CDR3 DNA sequence: TGTGCCAGCGGGAGTCTTCCCGCTAATCAGCCCCAGCATTTT. It yields the protein CASGSLPANQPQHF.

This clonotype showed up just a few times. V is TRBV7-9 and J is TRBJ2-1; TRBD1 agrees at 9 bases. Germline trimming cut 5 bases from V and 12 bases from J; bases unmatched to any gene: 11. The CDR3 runs 14 residues. CDR1 is SEHNR, CDR2 FQNEAQ, per germline (reference sequence). DNA of the CDR3: TGTGCCAGCAGCCCCCGGGACAGGGTGGAAGGGCAGTTCTTC. This sequence encodes CASSPRDRVEGQFF.

J is TRBJ2-1 and V is TRBV20-1; D assignment may be TRBD1 or TRBD2 (6 bases each). The V and J ends lost 3 bases and 7 bases respectively, with 22 bases between them. The CDR3 has 16 amino acids. The germline gives CDR1 DFQATT, CDR2 SNEGSKA (reference sequence). CDR3 nucleotides: TGCAGTGCTAGGCCTAGGGAGCGTCGGAGGGGGAATGAGCAGTTCTTC. It encodes CSARPRERRRGNEQFF.

The chain links TRBV27 to TRBJ1-2; TRBD1 aligns across 8 bases. Germline loops: CDR1 MNHEY, CDR2 SMNVEV (reference sequence). V gave up 7 bases and J gave up 6 bases; unmatched junction bases: 4. The CDR3 has 12 residues. The CDR3 sequence: CASKAGQDGYTF. The CDR3 nucleotides are TGTGCCAGCAAAGCGGGACAGGATGGCTACACCTTC.

V usage is TRBV29-1 and J usage is TRBJ1-4; tentatively, D is TRBD1 (6 bases). The V end lost 0 bases, the J end lost 8 bases, and 13 bases lay between the germline ends. Germline V lookup: CDR1 SQVTM, CDR2 ANQGSEA. The CDR3 extends over 14 amino acids. The CDR3 DNA reads TGCAGCGTTGAAGATTTAACAGGGCAGGAAAAACTGTTTTTT. Residues: CSVEDLTGQEKLFF.

This clonotype was picked up a small number of times. The V call is TRBV20-1, the J call TRBJ2-7; possibly TRBD1 for D (5 bases). The CDR3 spans 13 residues. Deletions cut 3 bases from V and 3 bases from J, with 12 bases between. Germline V gene sequence: CDR1 DFQATT, CDR2 SNEGSKA (reference sequence). The CDR3 reads CSASRRAVYEQYF. Here the CDR3 DNA reads TGCAGTGCTAGCCGCAGGGCTGTCTACGAGCAGTACTTC.

This clonotype was recorded only once. Germline and junction disagree at one end, which may indicate a read error. The chain is built from TRBV3-1 and TRBJ1-2, with a possible D match to TRBD1 (6 bases). The CDR3 runs 15 residues. The germline V gene encodes CDR1 LGHDT and CDR2 YNNKEL (reference sequence). This CDR3 is CACSQTGTDNYGYTF. For the CDR3, the DNA is TGTGCCTGCAGCCAAACAGGGACGGATAACTATGGCTACACCTTC.

This clonotype was found a few times. The V and J genes are TRBV7-8 and TRBJ1-2; D perhaps matches TRBD1 (6 bases). The CDR3 contains 15 residues. Trimming removed 4 bases at V and 6 bases at J, with 18 bases between. From germline, CDR1 is SGHVS and CDR2 FQNEAQ. The CDR3 DNA sequence: TGTGCCAGCAGCTCATCGGCGGGGGGCGTGAATGGCTACACCTTC. Residues: CASSSSAGGVNGYTF.

In this sample, this clonotype turned up a few times. J is TRBJ2-3 and V is TRBV5-8; a possible D gene is TRBD2 (7 bases). CDR1 and CDR2 (germline): SGHTS, YDEGEE. This CDR3 is built from 16 residues. V lost 3 bases and J 1 base, leaving 15 bases between the germline ends. Here the CDR3 reads CASSYNRGGRTDTQYF. In DNA form, the CDR3 reads TGTGCCAGCAGCTACAATAGGGGGGGGCGCACAGATACGCAGTATTTT.

The chain carries TRBV20-1 and TRBJ2-7, with TRBD1 identical over 7 bases. CDR3 length: 13 amino acids. With V trimmed by 3 bases and J by 2 bases, 4 bases remained unmatched. Germline V gene data show CDR1 as DFQATT and CDR2 as SNEGSKA (reference sequence). The CDR3 spells CSAREDRTYEQYF. The DNA for the CDR3 is TGCAGTGCTAGGGAGGACAGGACCTACGAGCAGTACTTC.

There are a few counts of this clonotype. The chain has TRBV4-2 and TRBJ2-3, with TRBD2 matching 10 bases. CDR1 and CDR2 from the germline V gene are LGHNA and YNFKEQ. The V and J ends lost 5 bases and 7 bases, in that order; junction bases with no gene match: 9. The CDR3 covers 15 residues. The DNA of the CDR3 is TGTGCCAGCAGCGGGACTAGCGTTCTTTCACATACGCAGTATTTT. Protein sequence: CASSGTSVLSHTQYF.

This clonotype was counted only a few times. This chain uses TRBV5-1 with TRBJ2-5; 7 bases are a match to TRBD1. V dropped 4 bases and J dropped 8; count of bases not matched to a gene: 17. Germline V gene data show CDR1 as SGHRS and CDR2 as YFSETQ. This CDR3 comprises 16 residues. This CDR3 reads CASSTGQAVNLGTQYF. The CDR3 DNA reads TGCGCCAGCAGCACCGGACAGGCTGTGAATTTAGGTACCCAGTACTTC.

The rearrangement joins TRBV27 to TRBJ2-1; D is ambiguous. The V and J ends lost 5 bases and 10 bases respectively, with 15 bases between them. This CDR3 contains 13 residues. Germline CDR1 is MNHEY and CDR2 is SMNVEV (reference sequence). The CDR3 DNA reads as TGTGCCAGCAGTCCCTCGATAGTGGGCGAGCAGTTCTTC. Amino acid sequence: CASSPSIVGEQFF.

The chain has TRBV2 and TRBJ2-7; 7 bases are a match to TRBD2. In germline, CDR1 is SNHLY, CDR2 FYNNEI. The CDR3 runs 14 residues. V was clipped by 5 bases and J by 3 bases; unmatched bases: 7. The CDR3: CASSIPSGNYEQYF. Here the CDR3 DNA reads TGTGCCAGCAGTATCCCCAGCGGGAACTACGAGCAGTACTTC.

V gene TRBV21-1 combines with J gene TRBJ2-1; the table names TRBD2, a call not compared with the DNA. TRBV21-1 represents a pseudogene. This CDR3 is 18 amino acids long. CDR3 coding DNA: TGTGCCAGCAGCAAAGTGCGGACTAGCGGGAGGGCAGAGTATGAGCAGTTCTTC. It is translated as CASSKVRTSGRAEYEQFF.

In this sample, this clonotype turned up a few times. The chain employs TRBV2 and TRBJ1-2, with 9 bases that match TRBD1. Germline V gene sequence: CDR1 SNHLY, CDR2 FYNNEI. The CDR3 loop spans 14 amino acids. V lost 6 bases and J lost 6; bases outside the gene matches: 8. CDR3 sequence reads: CASRPGTGMDGYTF. In DNA form, the CDR3 reads TGTGCCAGCAGGCCCGGGACAGGGATGGATGGCTACACCTTC.

The chain is built from TRBV20-1 and TRBJ2-1; unclear D gene. The germline gives CDR1 DFQATT, CDR2 SNEGSKA (reference sequence). V lost 0 bases and J 6 bases, leaving 9 bases between the germline ends. This CDR3 has 13 residues. The CDR3 loop is CSAREVTLNEQFF. The CDR3 DNA follows: TGCAGTGCTAGAGAGGTGACCCTCAATGAGCAGTTCTTC.

The chain carries TRBV12-3 or TRBV12-4 and TRBJ1-2; 8 nucleotides match TRBD1. The CDR3 runs to 18 residues. V lost 4 bases, J lost 4 bases, and 17 bases stayed unmatched. CDR3 region: CASSYGGGQGTGTYGYTF. The CDR3 DNA is TGTGCCAGCAGTTACGGCGGTGGACAGGGAACGGGGACCTATGGCTACACCTTC.

The table lists this clonotype with a count of one. The chain carries TRBV21-1 and TRBJ1-1; TRBD1 is the table's D call, not checked against the DNA. TRBV21-1 is recorded as a pseudogene. This CDR3 is 13 amino acids long. DNA of the CDR3: TGTGCCAGCAGCAAATTGGCAGGGAATGAAGCTTTCTTT. Translation gives CASSKLAGNEAFF.

This clonotype was seen a few times. This chain uses TRBV25-1 with TRBJ2-5, with D unresolved. V was cut by 1 base and J by 13 bases, with 13 bases left in between. Germline assignment: CDR1 MGHDK and CDR2 SYGVNS. The CDR3 has 12 residues. DNA of the CDR3: TGTGCCAGCAGTGAATTCCTCTACGAGCGGTACTTC. Encoded protein: CASSEFLYERYF.

This clonotype was counted between two and nine times. The chain has TRBV12-3 or TRBV12-4 and TRBJ2-2; 12 bases match TRBD2. CDR3 length: 17 residues. The ends lost 5 bases at V and 6 bases at J; junction bases unmatched: 10. CDR3 loop: CASSPPSGRATPGELFF. CDR3 sequence (DNA): TGTGCCAGCAGTCCACCTAGCGGGAGGGCCACCCCCGGGGAGCTGTTTTTT.

The table lists this clonotype with a count of one. V and J are TRBV6-6 and TRBJ1-2; possibly TRBD1 for D (6 bases). V was trimmed by 3 bases and J by 8 bases, leaving 10 bases between them. Germline CDR1 reads MNHNY; CDR2 reads SVGAGI (reference sequence). The CDR3 contains 12 residues. This CDR3 reads CASSYLDRGYTF. CDR3 nucleotide sequence: TGTGCCAGCAGTTATTTAGACAGGGGCTACACCTTC.

In its sample, this clonotype was seen once. The chain recombines TRBV3-1 with TRBJ2-3; D gene uncertain. The CDR3 is 16 residues long. CDR1 LGHDT and CDR2 YNNKEL come from the germline V gene (reference sequence). Trimming removed 0 bases at V and 2 bases at J, with 12 bases between. CDR3 amino acids: CASSQDWNRNTDTQYF. DNA for the CDR3: TGTGCCAGCAGCCAAGATTGGAACAGAAACACAGATACGCAGTATTTT.

The chain is built from TRBV15 and TRBJ1-4, with TRBD1 matching 8 bases. Trimming cost V 1 base and J 4 bases; bases outside gene matches: 5. CDR1 LNHNV and CDR2 YYDKDF come from the germline V gene (reference sequence). The length of the CDR3 is 16 residues. DNA for the CDR3: TGTGCCACCAGCAGAGTGGGGACAGGTTATAATGAAAAACTGTTTTTT. Amino acids: CATSRVGTGYNEKLFF. Looking up the rest from reference TRBV15 and TRBJ1-4 gives the full variable domain: DAMVIQNPRYQVTQFGKPVTLSCSQTLNHNVMYWYQQKSSQAPKLLFHYYDKDFNNEADTPDNFQSRRPNTSFCFLDIRSPGLGDTAMYLCATSRVGTGYNEKLFFGSGTQLSVL.

In this sample, this clonotype turned up many times. The chain recombines TRBV12-3 or TRBV12-4 with TRBJ2-5, with 8 bases identical to TRBD2. The CDR3 extends over 15 amino acids. J gave up 3 bases and V 6 bases, and 9 bases lay outside the gene matches. The CDR3 coding sequence is TGTGCCAGCAGCCCCGGGGGGGGGCTCAAAGAGACCCAGTACTTC. Translation: CASSPGGGLKETQYF.

This clonotype was found a few times. The genes are TRBV9 and TRBJ2-5; the D gene is possibly TRBD1 (5 bases). The V end lost 0 bases, the J end lost 5 bases, and 11 bases lay between the germline ends. The CDR3 has 14 amino acids. CDR1 and CDR2 (germline): SGDLS, YYNGEE. CDR3 coding DNA: TGTGCCAGCAGCGTAGGGCCAGGGCGTGAGACCCAGTACTTC. This sequence encodes CASSVGPGRETQYF.

The chain is built from TRBV11-2 and TRBJ2-3; no firm D call. V was clipped by 4 bases and J by 0 bases, with 11 bases between them. CDR3 length: 15 amino acids. The germline CDR1 and CDR2 sequences are SGHAT and FQNNGV. CDR3 region: CASSYLVGSTDTQYF. The CDR3 DNA reads as TGTGCCAGCAGCTACTTGGTGGGGAGCACAGATACGCAGTATTTT.

This sequence joins TRBV10-3 and TRBJ2-5; 8 positions match TRBD2. From germline, CDR1 is ENHRY and CDR2 SYGVKD. The CDR3 has 13 residues. Germline trimming cut 7 bases from V and 5 bases from J; bases unmatched to any gene: 6. For the CDR3, the DNA is TGTGCCATCACTCCGACGGGGGGGGAGACCCAGTACTTC. This encodes CAITPTGGETQYF.

This clonotype was observed a few times. Sequence at one end of the junction differs from germline and may be a read error. The chain uses TRBV5-6 and TRBJ2-1, with D unresolved. Germline values: CDR1 SGHDT, CDR2 YYEEEE. The CDR3 covers 11 residues. The CDR3 sequence: CVSSTRAEQFF. The DNA for the CDR3 is TGTGTCAGCAGCACCCGGGCCGAGCAGTTCTTC.